Each of the 10 T cell receptor beta chains below was sequenced from the same sample in a study of Ad26.COV2.S vaccination and SARS-CoV-2 variants. The repertoire was sequenced with immunoSEQ multiplex PCR; TCRdb's copy has only in-frame clones and lacks some. The sample lists roughly 320,000 clones, 87% occurring once. Treatment indicated: around 19 received Ad26.COV2.S at low or high dose, single or two shots; about 5 received placebo; per-sample allocation not given. Day 63 after the first vaccine or placebo injection was the time point for sampling. Specimen: peripheral blood, collected in a trial of Ad26.COV2.S vaccine versus placebo. The receptors stem from a person aged 18-65 years who received the Ad26.COV2.S COVID-19 vaccine or a placebo.

The chain carries TRBV7-8 and TRBJ1-5, with D perhaps TRBD1 (6 bases). The CDR3 totals 14 residues. Looked up from germline, CDR1 is SGHVS and CDR2 is FQNEAQ. V was trimmed by 2 bases and J by 6 bases, leaving 11 bases between them. The CDR3 DNA is TGTGCCAGCAGCTTATGGGGGCTCGGTCAGCCCCAGCATTTT. Translated: CASSLWGLGQPQHF. The full variable domain, in which reference TRBV7-8 and TRBJ1-5 provide the parts outside the CDR3, is GAGVSQSPRYKVAKRGQDVALRCDPISGHVSLFWYQQALGQGPEFLTYFQNEAQLDKSGLPSDRFFAERPEGSVSTLKIQRTQQEDSAVYLCASSLWGLGQPQHFGDGTRLSIL.

The chain couples TRBV3-1 (or the pseudogene TRBV3-2) to TRBJ2-3; D is possibly TRBD1 (7 bases). The CDR3 totals 16 residues. Trimming took off 4 bases at V and 2 bases at J, with 16 bases between the two ends. Germline lookup yields CDR1 LGHDT and CDR2 YNNKEL (reference sequence). CDR3 residues: CASSPVRGVFTDTQYF. CDR3 DNA: TGTGCCAGCAGCCCCGTCAGGGGGGTATTCACAGATACGCAGTATTTT.

This clone appeared a few times. The chain has TRBV19 and TRBJ2-7, with D perhaps given as TRBD1 or TRBD2 (5 bases each). V lost 6 bases and J 3 bases, leaving 12 bases between the germline ends. This CDR3 has 13 amino acids. CDR1 is LNHDA, CDR2 SQIVND, per germline (reference sequence). Here the CDR3 DNA reads TGTGCCAGTAGCCTCCTTGGGGGCTACGAGCAGTACTTC. This translates into CASSLLGGYEQYF.

This sequence joins TRBV7-2 and TRBJ1-2; tentatively, D is TRBD1 (5 bases). V shed 6 bases and J shed 8 bases, with 22 bases lying between them. Per the germline V gene, CDR1 is SGHTA and CDR2 is FQGNSA. The CDR3 is made up of 15 amino acids. CDR3 loop: CASSLSSRGGEGYTF. The CDR3 nucleotides are TGTGCCAGCAGTCTTTCCTCCCGGGGCGGGGAGGGCTACACCTTC.

This chain joins TRBV27 and TRBJ2-7; TRBD1 agrees at 9 bases. The V gene's germline CDR1 is MNHEY and CDR2 SMNVEV (reference sequence). V gave up 6 bases and J gave up 4 bases; unmatched junction bases: 7. CDR3 length: 14 residues. The CDR3 is CASRSQGAAYEQYF. The CDR3 nucleotides read TGTGCCAGCAGATCACAGGGGGCCGCGTACGAGCAGTACTTC.

This clone was counted between two and nine times. This chain connects TRBV5-1 to TRBJ1-6; D not resolved. This CDR3 is built from 13 residues. Trimming removed 0 bases at V and 8 bases at J, with 6 bases between. CDR1 is SGHRS and CDR2 is YFSETQ in the germline V gene. CDR3: CASSLAEDSPLHF. Written as DNA, the CDR3 is TGCGCCAGCAGCTTGGCCGAGGATTCACCCCTCCACTTT.

The rearrangement links TRBV6-6 to TRBJ1-4; D is uncertain. Germline CDR1 MNHNY, CDR2 SVGAGI (reference sequence). Trimming left V 0 bases short and J 4 bases short, with 6 bases between. The CDR3 has 14 residues. The CDR3 loop is CASSYSGGNEKLFF. The CDR3 nucleotides read TGTGCCAGCAGTTACTCTGGTGGTAATGAAAAACTGTTTTTT.

The chain links TRBV3-1 (or the pseudogene TRBV3-2) to TRBJ2-5, with 8 bases that match TRBD2. This CDR3 has 17 residues. The V and J ends lost 0 bases and 2 bases, in that order; junction bases with no gene match: 8. CDR1 LGHDT and CDR2 YNNKEL come from the germline V gene (reference sequence). CDR3 region: CASSQDIIAGIQETQYF. The CDR3 region has the DNA TGTGCCAGCAGCCAAGATATAATAGCGGGGATACAAGAGACCCAGTACTTC.

The chain is built from TRBV7-8 and TRBJ2-3, with D tentatively TRBD2 (5 bases). Trimming took 5 bases from V and 6 from J, leaving 12 bases between them. Germline CDR1 reads SGHVS; CDR2 reads FQNEAQ. The CDR3 totals 13 residues. DNA of the CDR3: TGTGCCAGCAGCGTGGACTGGGCGGATACGCAGTATTTT. Protein product: CASSVDWADTQYF.

The chain is built from TRBV3-1 (or the pseudogene TRBV3-2) and TRBJ2-6; TRBD1 matches at 10 bases. CDR1 is LGHDT and CDR2 is YNNKEL in the germline V gene (reference sequence). The ends lost 4 bases at V and 0 bases at J; junction bases unmatched: 6. This CDR3 has 18 amino acids. The CDR3 sequence: CASSRRDRGISGANVLTF. CDR3 nucleotide sequence: TGTGCCAGCAGCCGCCGGGACAGGGGAATCTCTGGGGCCAACGTCCTGACTTTC.